This record covers a single TCR beta chain. Its antigen is still unknown. Nothing much larger sits one base from this clone, and base qualities are not available. Libraries were constructed by the immunoSEQ multiplex PCR assay. What TCRdb holds here is the immuneACCESS table cut down to in-frame rearrangements. Part of the clones is not present; checked against another copy, under half of the missing clones reflect an unresolved V gene, and the others are unexplained. Within this sample are 17,000 or so clones, with about 86% of them counted one time only. More than 9% of the sample is taken by the ten largest. This entry is derived from a study of control samples from healthy donors and cancer patients (TCRdb year 2020). The specimen sequenced was PBMCs. This receptor was taken from a woman aged 70-85 years with colorectal cancer.

The nucleotide sequence is given as TGTGCCAGCAGCGCCGACCGGAGCTCCTACAATGAGCAGTTCTTC. Translated, it gives CASSADRSSYNEQFF. The chain links TRBV2 with TRBJ2-1, with the D gene too uncertain to name. The germline V gene sets CDR1 to SNHLY and CDR2 to FYNNEI. The V end loses 6 bases and the J end loses 0 bases, and a stretch of 12 bases separates them. Counted from cysteine to phenylalanine, this CDR3 has 15 amino acids. Only the CDR3 part of the read is kept: 45 bases, read in frame from the first base.